These 10 T cell receptor beta chains were all obtained from the same sample, sequenced in a study of regulatory T cells in long-lasting Graves disease. Investigators prepared the TCR beta libraries by applying iRepertoire HTBI primers and Arm-PCR of CDR3 regions. From the multiplex PCR reads, TCRdb called clonotypes with MiXCR, one entry per CDR3 protein. The sample comprises a few hundred thousand distinct CDR3 sequences, around 13% of which are singletons, and 17% rests with the top ten. Regarding time point: newly diagnosed GD, antithyroid drugs for less than 3 months. Following extraction of RNA from PBMCs, that RNA was used to make the TCR library. These same data were also listed under a study on T cells in Graves' hyperthyroidism and ophthalmopathy.

Sequencing used peripheral blood mononuclear cells (PBMCs), obtained at new diagnosis, from a patient treated with antithyroid drugs. These receptors all stem from a woman in her 50s with Graves disease.

The sample holds many counts of this clonotype. The rearrangement uses TRBV28 and TRBJ2-1; no clear D gene. Germline-derived CDR1 and CDR2 are MDHEN and SYDVKM. CDR3 size: 11 residues. V was shortened by 11 bases and J by 8 bases, with 13 bases between the two germline ends. The CDR3 DNA reads TGTGCCGCGGACGGTGGGCATGAGCAGTTCTTC. Amino acids: CAADGGHEQFF. Combining the CDR3 with reference TRBV28 and TRBJ2-1 gives the whole variable domain DVKVTQSSRYLVKRTGEKVFLECVQDMDHENMFWYRQDPGLGLRLIYFSYDVKMKEKGDIPEGYSVSREKKERFSLILESASTNQTSMYLCAADGGHEQFFGPGTRLTVL.

This clonotype was counted at least ten times. The chain uses TRBV6-1 and TRBJ2-7; 7 bases fit TRBD1. This CDR3 contains 14 residues. Unmatched junction bases numbered 16, after V lost 5 bases and J lost 12 bases. In germline, CDR1 is MNHNS, CDR2 SASEGT. The CDR3 coding sequence is TGTGCCAGCAGTCCCGACAGGGCAGCCCTGCCCCTGTACTTC. Protein sequence: CASSPDRAALPLYF.

V gene TRBV7-9 combines with J gene TRBJ2-5, with D uncertain. Germline loops: CDR1 SEHNR, CDR2 FQNEAQ (reference sequence). The V gene lost 5 bases and the J gene lost 7 bases, with 8 bases spanning the gap. CDR3 size: 11 residues. The DNA of the CDR3 is TGTGCCAGCAGCCTCGGTGTGACCCAGTACTTC. Its translation: CASSLGVTQYF.

The chain uses TRBV2 and TRBJ1-3; 10 nucleotides match TRBD1. The V gene end was trimmed by 5 bases and the J gene end by 2 bases; junction bases not matched to a gene: 3. This CDR3 is 15 amino acids long. Germline CDR1 reads SNHLY; CDR2 reads FYNNEI. The CDR3 DNA reads TGTGCCAGCAGTCGACAGGGGGCGACTGGAAACACCATATATTTT. Its translation: CASSRQGATGNTIYF.

The table lists this clonotype with many counts. This chain joins TRBV2 and TRBJ1-5; D gene uncertain. CDR1 is SNHLY, CDR2 FYNNEI, per germline. V was shortened by 2 bases and J by 7 bases, with 6 bases between the two germline ends. The CDR3 consists of 12 residues. The CDR3 DNA reads as TGTGCCAGCAGTGAAAGGCCACAGCCCCAGCATTTT. It is translated as CASSERPQPQHF.

This clonotype was recorded at least ten times. The chain couples TRBV5-5 to TRBJ1-1, with 7 bases identical to TRBD1. V shed 0 bases, J shed 9 bases, and the junction held 5 bases outside the gene matches. The CDR3 contains 13 residues. CDR1 is SGHKS and CDR2 is YYEKEE in the germline V gene (reference sequence). CDR3 protein: CASSLDPGQKAFF. Written as DNA, the CDR3 is TGTGCCAGCAGCTTGGACCCGGGACAGAAAGCTTTCTTT.

In its sample, this clonotype was seen a few times. The chain is built from TRBV20-1 and TRBJ1-4; D is possibly TRBD1 (5 bases). The CDR3 is 14 residues long. The V gene lost 3 bases and the J gene lost 0 bases, with 8 bases spanning the gap. Germline V gene data show CDR1 as DFQATT and CDR2 as SNEGSKA (reference sequence). Here the CDR3 reads CSASPGSTNEKLFF. In nucleotides, the CDR3 is TGCAGTGCTAGTCCAGGGTCAACTAATGAAAAACTGTTTTTT.

This clonotype was recorded at least ten times. V usage is TRBV7-6 and J usage is TRBJ1-2; TRBD1 might be the D (6 bases). The germline gives CDR1 SGHVS, CDR2 FNYEAQ. CDR3 length: 13 residues. The ends were cut back, 5 bases at V and 5 bases at J, with 12 bases in the middle. The CDR3 nucleotides are TGTGCCAGCAGCCGGACAGAGGAATATGGCTACACCTTC. Residues: CASSRTEEYGYTF.

This clonotype was counted only a few times. V usage is TRBV5-6 and J usage is TRBJ1-5; 10 nucleotides agree with TRBD1. Per germline, CDR1 SGHDT and CDR2 YYEEEE. The trim removed 4 bases at V and 1 base at J, leaving 5 bases unmatched. This CDR3 has 16 residues. Written as DNA, the CDR3 is TGTGCCAGCAGCGCCGGACAGGGGGAGAGCAATCAGCCCCAGCATTTT. This sequence encodes CASSAGQGESNQPQHF.

Concerning this clonotype itself: With a much larger clone just one base away, this may be a read error. The genes are TRBV7-9 and TRBJ1-2; D is ambiguous. V was shortened by 7 bases and J by 1 base, with 16 bases between the two germline ends. The CDR3 is 15 residues long. Germline CDR1 and CDR2: SEHNR and FQNEAQ (reference sequence). CDR3 nucleotide sequence: TGTGCCAGCACCCCGACGTGGTGTAATAACTATGGCTACACCTTC. Encoded protein: CASTPTWCNNYGYTF.